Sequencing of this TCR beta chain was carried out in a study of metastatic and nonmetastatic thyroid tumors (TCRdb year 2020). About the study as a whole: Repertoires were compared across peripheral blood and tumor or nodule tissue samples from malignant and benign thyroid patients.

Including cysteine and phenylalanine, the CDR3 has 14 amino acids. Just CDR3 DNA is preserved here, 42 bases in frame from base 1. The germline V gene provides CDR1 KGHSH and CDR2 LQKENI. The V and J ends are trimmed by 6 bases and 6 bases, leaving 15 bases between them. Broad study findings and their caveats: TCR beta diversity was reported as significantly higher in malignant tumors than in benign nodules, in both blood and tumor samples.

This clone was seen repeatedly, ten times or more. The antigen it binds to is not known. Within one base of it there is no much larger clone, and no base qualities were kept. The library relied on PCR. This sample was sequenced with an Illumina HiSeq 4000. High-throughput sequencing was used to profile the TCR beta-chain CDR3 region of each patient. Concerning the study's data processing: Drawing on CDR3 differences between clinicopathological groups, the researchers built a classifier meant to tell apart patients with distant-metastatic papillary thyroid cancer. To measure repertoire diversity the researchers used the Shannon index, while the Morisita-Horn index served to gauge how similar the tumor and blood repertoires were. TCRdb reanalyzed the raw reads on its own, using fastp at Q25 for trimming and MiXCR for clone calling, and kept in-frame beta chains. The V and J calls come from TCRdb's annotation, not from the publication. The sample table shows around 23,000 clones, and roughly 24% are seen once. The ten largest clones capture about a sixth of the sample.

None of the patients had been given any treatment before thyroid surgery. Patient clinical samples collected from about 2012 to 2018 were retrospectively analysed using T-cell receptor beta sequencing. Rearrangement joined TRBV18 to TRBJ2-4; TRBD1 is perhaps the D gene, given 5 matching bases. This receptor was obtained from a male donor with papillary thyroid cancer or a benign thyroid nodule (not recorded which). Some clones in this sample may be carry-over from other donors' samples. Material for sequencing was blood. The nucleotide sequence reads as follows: TGTGCCAGCTCCTTCATGGACACTTCAAACATTCAGTACTTC. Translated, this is CASSFMDTSNIQYF.